Included here is one T cell receptor (beta chain) sequence, with context. Its antigen is unidentified. The CDR3 spans 17 residues. Per the germline V gene, CDR1 is SGHDN and CDR2 is FVKESK. V lost 0 bases, J lost 0 bases, and 8 bases stayed unmatched. This sample is part of a study of cytomegalovirus exposure and HLA in healthy donors. Points from the study as a whole: No immune exposure information besides CMV serostatus was available.

Researchers ran the PCR with 60 Vbeta and 13 Jbeta primers. Clones were read by immunoSEQ multiplex PCR, and TCRdb kept only the in-frame ones, dropping some. The sample yields around 90,000 clones, under 90% seen once. Sequenced input: PBMCs. The chain employs TRBV14 and TRBJ2-7; 7 bases are a match to TRBD1. The clonotype originates from a man aged 45-60 years in good health and CMV-seronegative. CDR3 loop: CASSQDQETGSSYEQYF. For the CDR3, the DNA is TGTGCCAGCAGCCAAGATCAGGAGACAGGGAGCTCCTACGAGCAGTACTTC.